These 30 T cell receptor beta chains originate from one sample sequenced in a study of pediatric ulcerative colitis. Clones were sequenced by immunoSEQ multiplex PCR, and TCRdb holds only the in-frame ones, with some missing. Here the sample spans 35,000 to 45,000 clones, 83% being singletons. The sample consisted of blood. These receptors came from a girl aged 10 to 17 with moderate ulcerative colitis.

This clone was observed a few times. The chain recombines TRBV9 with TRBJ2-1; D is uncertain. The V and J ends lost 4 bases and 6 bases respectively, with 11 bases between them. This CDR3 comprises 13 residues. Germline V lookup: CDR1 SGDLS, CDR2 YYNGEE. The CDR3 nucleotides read TGTGCCAGCAGCCTTTTAGGAAGCAATGAGCAGTTCTTC. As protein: CASSLLGSNEQFF. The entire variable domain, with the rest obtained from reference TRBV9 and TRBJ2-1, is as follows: DSGVTQTPKHLITATGQRVTLRCSPRSGDLSVYWYQQSLDQGLQFLIQYYNGEERAKGNILERFSAQQFPDLHSELNLSSLELGDSALYFCASSLLGSNEQFFGPGTRLTVL.

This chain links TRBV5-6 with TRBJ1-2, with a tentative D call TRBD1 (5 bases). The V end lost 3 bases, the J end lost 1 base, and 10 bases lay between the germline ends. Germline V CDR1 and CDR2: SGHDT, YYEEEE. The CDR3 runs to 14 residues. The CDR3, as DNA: TGTGCCAGCAGCTCCGGGACGAATAACTATGGCTACACCTTC. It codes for CASSSGTNNYGYTF.

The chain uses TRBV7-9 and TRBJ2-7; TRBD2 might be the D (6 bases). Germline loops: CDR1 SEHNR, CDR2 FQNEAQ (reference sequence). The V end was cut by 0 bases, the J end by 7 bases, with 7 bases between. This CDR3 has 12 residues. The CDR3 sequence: CASSLAAGEQYF. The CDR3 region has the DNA TGTGCCAGCAGCTTAGCGGCGGGGGAGCAGTACTTC.

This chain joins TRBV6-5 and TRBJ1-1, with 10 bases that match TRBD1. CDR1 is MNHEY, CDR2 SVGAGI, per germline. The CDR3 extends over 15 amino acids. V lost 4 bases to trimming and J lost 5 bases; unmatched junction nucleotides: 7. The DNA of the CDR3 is TGTGCCAGCAGTTCCTCTCGGACAGGGGGTACTGAAGCTTTCTTT. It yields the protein CASSSSRTGGTEAFF.

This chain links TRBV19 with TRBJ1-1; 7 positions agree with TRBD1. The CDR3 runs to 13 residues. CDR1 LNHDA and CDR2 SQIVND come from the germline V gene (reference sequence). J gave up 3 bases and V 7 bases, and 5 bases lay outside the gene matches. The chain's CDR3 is CASKEGAYTEAFF. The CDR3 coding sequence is TGTGCCAGTAAAGAGGGGGCCTACACTGAAGCTTTCTTT.

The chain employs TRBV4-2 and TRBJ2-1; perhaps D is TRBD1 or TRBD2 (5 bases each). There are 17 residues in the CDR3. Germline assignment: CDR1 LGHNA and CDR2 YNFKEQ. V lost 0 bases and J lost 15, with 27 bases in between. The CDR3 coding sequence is TGTGCCAGCAGCCAAGATGGGACGCTAGCACAACGCGAATTGCTGTTCTTC. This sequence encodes CASSQDGTLAQRELLFF.

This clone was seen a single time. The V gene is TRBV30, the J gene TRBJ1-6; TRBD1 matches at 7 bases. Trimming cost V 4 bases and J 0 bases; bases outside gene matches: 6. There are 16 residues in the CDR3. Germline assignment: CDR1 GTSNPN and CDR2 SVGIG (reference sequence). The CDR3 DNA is TGTGCCTGGATGGGGACAGAGAGCTCCTATAATTCACCCCTCCACTTT. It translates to CAWMGTESSYNSPLHF.

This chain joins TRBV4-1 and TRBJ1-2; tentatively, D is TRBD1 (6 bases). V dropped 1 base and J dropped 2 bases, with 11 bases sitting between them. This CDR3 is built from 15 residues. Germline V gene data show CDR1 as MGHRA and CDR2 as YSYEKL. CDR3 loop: CASSQAGAQNYGYTF. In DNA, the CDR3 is TGCGCCAGCAGCCAAGCGGGGGCGCAGAACTATGGCTACACCTTC.

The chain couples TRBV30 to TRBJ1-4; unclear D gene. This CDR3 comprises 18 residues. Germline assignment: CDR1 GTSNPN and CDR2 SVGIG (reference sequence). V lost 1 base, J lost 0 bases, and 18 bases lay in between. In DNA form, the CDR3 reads TGTGCCTGGAGTGCCTTGCGCAGAGAGTATGCAACTAATGAAAAACTGTTTTTT. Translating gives CAWSALRREYATNEKLFF.

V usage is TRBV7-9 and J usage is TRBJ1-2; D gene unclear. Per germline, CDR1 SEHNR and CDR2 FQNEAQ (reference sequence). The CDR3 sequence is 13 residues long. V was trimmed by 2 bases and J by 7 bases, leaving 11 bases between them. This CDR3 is CASSLWPEGGYTF. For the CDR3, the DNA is TGTGCCAGCAGCTTATGGCCCGAAGGTGGCTACACCTTC.

Written as DNA, the CDR3 is TGTGCCAGCAGTGAGATAGACAGGGATTACAATCAGCCCCAGCATTTT. Its translation: CASSEIDRDYNQPQHF. The chain couples TRBV6-1 to TRBJ1-5, with TRBD1 matching 7 bases. Per the germline V gene, CDR1 is MNHNS and CDR2 is SASEGT. The CDR3 extends over 16 amino acids. With V trimmed by 3 bases and J by 3 bases, 8 bases remained unmatched.

CDR3 bases: TGTGCCAGCAGCTTCCGGACTGGAGAGACCCAGTACTTC. Translation gives CASSFRTGETQYF. The rearrangement links TRBV25-1 to TRBJ2-5, with D possibly TRBD2 on 5 matching bases. In germline, CDR1 is MGHDK, CDR2 SYGVNS. This CDR3 comprises 13 residues. V lost 6 bases and J lost 4, with 12 bases in between.

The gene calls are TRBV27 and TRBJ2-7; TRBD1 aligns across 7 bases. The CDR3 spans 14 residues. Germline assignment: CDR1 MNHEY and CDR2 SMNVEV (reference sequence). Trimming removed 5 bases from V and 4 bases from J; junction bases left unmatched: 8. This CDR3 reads CASSPTGPPYEQYF. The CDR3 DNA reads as TGTGCCAGCAGTCCGACAGGGCCCCCTTACGAGCAGTACTTC.

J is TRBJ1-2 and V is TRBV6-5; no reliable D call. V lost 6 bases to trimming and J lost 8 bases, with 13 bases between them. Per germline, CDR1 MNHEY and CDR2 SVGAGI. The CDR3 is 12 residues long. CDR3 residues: CASSPVGPGYTF. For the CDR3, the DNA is TGTGCCAGCAGCCCCGTGGGCCCAGGCTACACCTTC.

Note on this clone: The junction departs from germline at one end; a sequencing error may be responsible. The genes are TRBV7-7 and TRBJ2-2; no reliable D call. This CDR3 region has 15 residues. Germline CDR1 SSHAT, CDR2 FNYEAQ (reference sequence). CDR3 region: CASSPGVSGTGELFF. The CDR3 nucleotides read TGTGCTAGCAGCCCTGGGGTTTCGGGCACCGGGGAGCTGTTTTTT.

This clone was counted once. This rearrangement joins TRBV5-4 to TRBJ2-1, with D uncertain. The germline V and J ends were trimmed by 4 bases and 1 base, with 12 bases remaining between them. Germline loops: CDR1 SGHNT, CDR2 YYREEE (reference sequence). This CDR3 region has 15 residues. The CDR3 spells CASSQGKGSYNEQFF. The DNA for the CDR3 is TGTGCCAGCAGCCAAGGAAAGGGTTCCTACAATGAGCAGTTCTTC.

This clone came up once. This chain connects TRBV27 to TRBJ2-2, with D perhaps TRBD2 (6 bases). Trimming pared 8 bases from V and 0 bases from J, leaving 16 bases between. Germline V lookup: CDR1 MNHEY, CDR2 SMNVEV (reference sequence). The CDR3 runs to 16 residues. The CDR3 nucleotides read TGTGCCAGCTTTCTCCGGGACTCCACGAACACCGGGGAGCTGTTTTTT. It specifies CASFLRDSTNTGELFF.

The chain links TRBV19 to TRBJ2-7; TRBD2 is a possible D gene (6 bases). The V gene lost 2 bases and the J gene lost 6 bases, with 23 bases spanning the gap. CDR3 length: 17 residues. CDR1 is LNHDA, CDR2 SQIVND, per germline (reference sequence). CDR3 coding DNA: TGTGCCAGTAGTATAAGAGTACAGCGGGTTGGCTTGGGCGAGCAGTACTTC. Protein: CASSIRVQRVGLGEQYF.

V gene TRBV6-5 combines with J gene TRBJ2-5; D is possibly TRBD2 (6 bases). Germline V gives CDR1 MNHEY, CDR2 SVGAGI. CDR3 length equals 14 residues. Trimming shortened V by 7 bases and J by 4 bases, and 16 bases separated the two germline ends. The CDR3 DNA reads TGTGCCAGCAAGGAATGGGGGGTCGGAGAGACCCAGTACTTC. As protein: CASKEWGVGETQYF.

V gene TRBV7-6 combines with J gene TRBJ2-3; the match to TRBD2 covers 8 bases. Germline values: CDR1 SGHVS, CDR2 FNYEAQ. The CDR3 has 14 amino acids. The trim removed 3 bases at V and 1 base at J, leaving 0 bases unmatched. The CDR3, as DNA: TGTGCCAGCAGCTTGACTAGCGGCACAGATACGCAGTATTTT. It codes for CASSLTSGTDTQYF.

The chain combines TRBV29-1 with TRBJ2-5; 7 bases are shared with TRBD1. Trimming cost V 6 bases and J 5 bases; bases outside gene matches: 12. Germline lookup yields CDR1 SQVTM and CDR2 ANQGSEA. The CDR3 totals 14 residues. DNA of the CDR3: TGCAGCGTAGTAGTCGACAGGGCTTTCGAGACCCAGTACTTC. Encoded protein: CSVVVDRAFETQYF.

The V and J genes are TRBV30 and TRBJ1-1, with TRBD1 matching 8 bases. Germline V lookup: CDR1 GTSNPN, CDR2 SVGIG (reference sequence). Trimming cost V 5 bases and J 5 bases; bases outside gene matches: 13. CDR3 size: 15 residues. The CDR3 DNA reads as TGTGCCTGGGACTACCCCAGGGGGCCGGCGACTGAAGCTTTCTTT. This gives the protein CAWDYPRGPATEAFF.

The CDR3 protein is CASRTESSYEQYF. The CDR3 DNA follows: TGTGCCAGCCGGACCGAGAGCTCCTACGAGCAGTACTTC. This chain links TRBV25-1 with TRBJ2-7; D unclear. Germline loops: CDR1 MGHDK, CDR2 SYGVNS. The CDR3 consists of 13 residues. V lost 8 bases to trimming and J lost 0 bases, with 11 bases between them.

The CDR3 region is CASSPSVAGAYNEQFF. In DNA, the CDR3 is TGTGCCAGCAGTCCGTCGGTAGCGGGGGCCTACAATGAGCAGTTCTTC. The chain carries TRBV27 and TRBJ2-1; 9 bases line up with TRBD2. This CDR3 region has 16 residues. Trimming removed 5 bases from V and 2 bases from J; junction bases left unmatched: 7. Germline CDR1 is MNHEY and CDR2 is SMNVEV (reference sequence).

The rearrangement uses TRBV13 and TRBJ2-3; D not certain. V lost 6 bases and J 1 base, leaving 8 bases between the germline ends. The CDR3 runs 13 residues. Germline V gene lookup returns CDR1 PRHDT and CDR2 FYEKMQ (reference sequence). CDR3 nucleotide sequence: TGTGCCAGCAGAAGGGCCGGCACAGATACGCAGTATTTT. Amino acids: CASRRAGTDTQYF.

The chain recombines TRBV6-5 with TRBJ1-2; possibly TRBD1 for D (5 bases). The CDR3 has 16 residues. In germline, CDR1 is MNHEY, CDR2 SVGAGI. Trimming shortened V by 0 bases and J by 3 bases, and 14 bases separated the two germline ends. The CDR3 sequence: CASSYSSSWGYYGYTF. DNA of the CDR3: TGTGCCAGCAGTTACTCGTCTTCATGGGGGTACTATGGCTACACCTTC.

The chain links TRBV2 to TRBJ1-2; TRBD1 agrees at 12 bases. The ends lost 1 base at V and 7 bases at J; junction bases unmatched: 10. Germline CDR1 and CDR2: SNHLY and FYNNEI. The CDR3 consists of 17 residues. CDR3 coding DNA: TGTGCCAGCAGTGAAGAGGGACAGGGGGCATGGAGAGTTGGCTACACCTTC. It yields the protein CASSEEGQGAWRVGYTF.

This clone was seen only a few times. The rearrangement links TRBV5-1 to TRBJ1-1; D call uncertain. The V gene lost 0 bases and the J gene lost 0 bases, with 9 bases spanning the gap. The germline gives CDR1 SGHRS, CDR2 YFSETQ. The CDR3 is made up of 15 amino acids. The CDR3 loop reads CASSLVGPMNTEAFF. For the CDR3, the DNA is TGCGCCAGCAGCTTGGTTGGTCCGATGAACACTGAAGCTTTCTTT.

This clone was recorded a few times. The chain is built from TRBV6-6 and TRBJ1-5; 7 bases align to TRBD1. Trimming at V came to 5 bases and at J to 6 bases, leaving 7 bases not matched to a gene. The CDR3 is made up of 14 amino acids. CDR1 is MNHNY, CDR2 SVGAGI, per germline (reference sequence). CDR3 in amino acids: CASSRTGLGQPQHF. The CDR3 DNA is TGTGCCAGCAGTCGGACAGGACTGGGTCAGCCCCAGCATTTT.

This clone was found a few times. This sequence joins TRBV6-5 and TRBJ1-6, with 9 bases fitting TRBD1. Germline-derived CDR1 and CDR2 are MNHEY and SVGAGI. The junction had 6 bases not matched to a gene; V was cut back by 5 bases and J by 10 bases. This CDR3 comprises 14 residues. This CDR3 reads CASSRGQGGSPLHF. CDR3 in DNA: TGTGCCAGCAGTAGGGGACAGGGCGGGTCACCCCTCCACTTT.